The 8 T cell receptor beta chains below come from one sample, sequenced in a study of blood T cell repertoires in COVID-19. Sequencing used immunoSEQ multiplex PCR; TCRdb keeps in-frame clones, though not all of them. In the table there are around 300,000 clones, 88% of which are singletons. Material: PBMCs or T cells enriched from blood (not recorded which). The receptors stem from a woman aged 45 to 65 who had recovered from COVID-19.

This chain connects TRBV27 to TRBJ1-1, with 8 bases that match TRBD1. V trimming: 5 bases; J trimming: 0 bases; junction bases outside the gene matches: 8. The CDR3 consists of 16 residues. Germline V CDR1 and CDR2: MNHEY, SMNVEV (reference sequence). CDR3 bases: TGTGCCAGCAGTATCAAGACAGGGGTGGTGAACACTGAAGCTTTCTTT. Its protein is CASSIKTGVVNTEAFF.

This chain links TRBV9 with TRBJ2-2, with 7 bases matching TRBD1. The CDR3 covers 15 residues. Germline-derived CDR1 and CDR2 are SGDLS and YYNGEE. V gave up 2 bases and J gave up 5 bases; unmatched junction bases: 6. The CDR3 nucleotides read TGTGCCAGCAGCGTCTGGACAGGAGTGACCGGGGAGCTGTTTTTT. Translated: CASSVWTGVTGELFF.

V is TRBV4-1 and J is TRBJ1-1; a weak D match, TRBD1 (5 bases). The CDR3 length is 14 residues. Germline loops: CDR1 MGHRA, CDR2 YSYEKL. V was cut by 1 base and J by 2 bases, with 8 bases left in between. This CDR3 is CASSQGDRNTEAFF. The CDR3 DNA reads as TGCGCCAGCAGCCAAGGAGACAGAAACACTGAAGCTTTCTTT.

The chain links TRBV7-3 to TRBJ2-1; 10 bases fit TRBD1. CDR3 length equals 16 residues. The V gene end was trimmed by 5 bases and the J gene end by 5 bases; junction bases not matched to a gene: 9. CDR1 and CDR2 (germline): SGHTA, FQGTGA. CDR3 protein: CASSKNGQGGNNEQFF. The CDR3 DNA follows: TGTGCCAGCAGCAAAAACGGACAGGGGGGAAACAATGAGCAGTTCTTC.

This clone was found once. The chain couples TRBV5-6 to TRBJ2-7, with a tentative D call TRBD2 (5 bases). The CDR3 runs 15 residues. Trimming removed 3 bases from V and 0 bases from J, with 13 bases in between. CDR1 and CDR2 (germline): SGHDT, YYEEEE. For the CDR3, the DNA is TGTGCCAGCAGCTACCGAGGGCTTAGCTCCTACGAGCAGTACTTC. Amino acid sequence: CASSYRGLSSYEQYF.

This clone has more than one count but fewer than ten. This chain links TRBV12-5 with TRBJ1-1, with D hard to call. From germline, CDR1 is LGHNT and CDR2 FRNRAP. V lost 1 base to trimming and J lost 4 bases, with 13 bases between them. The CDR3 consists of 15 residues. In DNA form, the CDR3 reads TGTGCTAGTGGTTTGGAAACCTACGGAGGCACTGAAGCTTTCTTT. Translating it yields CASGLETYGGTEAFF.

The chain carries TRBV2 and TRBJ2-7; perhaps TRBD2 as D (5 bases). CDR1 is SNHLY, CDR2 FYNNEI, per germline. Trimming removed 4 bases from V and 2 bases from J, with 24 bases in between. The CDR3 contains 18 residues. CDR3 in amino acids: CASSGAGGLAQTPYEQYF. CDR3 DNA sequence: TGTGCCAGCAGTGGGGCCGGAGGCCTCGCTCAAACCCCCTACGAGCAGTACTTC.

The rearrangement links TRBV18 to TRBJ1-4, with D unresolved. Trimming took off 2 bases at V and 5 bases at J, with 6 bases between the two ends. The CDR3 sequence is 13 residues long. Germline V CDR1 and CDR2: KGHSH, LQKENI. This CDR3 is CASSPNGNEKLFF. CDR3 bases: TGTGCCAGCTCACCAAACGGGAATGAAAAACTGTTTTTT.